This T cell receptor (beta chain) was sequenced in a study of Ad26.COV2.S vaccination and SARS-CoV-2 variants. Looking at the study overall: Intramuscularly, Ad26.COV2.S was given either once or twice, 56 days apart.

Study-wide results and caveats: The TCR breadth and depth analyses may have produced an underestimate of total T cell responses. Spike-specific TCR breadth was greater in vaccine than placebo recipients. Spike-specific responses of CD8+ and CD4+ T cells were reported to display substantial breadth after vaccination.

Notes on this clone: What it binds is unknown.

This CDR3 is 14 amino acids long. CDR1 and CDR2 (germline): SNHLY, FYNNEI. V lost 9 bases, J lost 5 bases, and 16 bases lay in between. Sequenced by immunoSEQ multiplex PCR; TCRdb stores in-frame clones only, minus some. Here the sample spans more than 300,000 clones, more than 70% being singletons. The treatment here: about 20 received Ad26.COV2.S at low or high dose, single or two shots; several received placebo; per-sample allocation not given. Samples were taken on day 63 after the first vaccine or placebo injection. This specimen was peripheral blood, taken in a trial of Ad26.COV2.S vaccine versus placebo. This chain connects TRBV2 to TRBJ1-4, with no clear D. The TCR originated in a person aged 18-60 years who received the Ad26.COV2.S COVID-19 vaccine or a placebo. CDR3 in amino acids: CASRTDESNEKLFF. The CDR3 bases are TGTGCCAGTAGGACTGATGAATCAAATGAAAAACTGTTTTTT.